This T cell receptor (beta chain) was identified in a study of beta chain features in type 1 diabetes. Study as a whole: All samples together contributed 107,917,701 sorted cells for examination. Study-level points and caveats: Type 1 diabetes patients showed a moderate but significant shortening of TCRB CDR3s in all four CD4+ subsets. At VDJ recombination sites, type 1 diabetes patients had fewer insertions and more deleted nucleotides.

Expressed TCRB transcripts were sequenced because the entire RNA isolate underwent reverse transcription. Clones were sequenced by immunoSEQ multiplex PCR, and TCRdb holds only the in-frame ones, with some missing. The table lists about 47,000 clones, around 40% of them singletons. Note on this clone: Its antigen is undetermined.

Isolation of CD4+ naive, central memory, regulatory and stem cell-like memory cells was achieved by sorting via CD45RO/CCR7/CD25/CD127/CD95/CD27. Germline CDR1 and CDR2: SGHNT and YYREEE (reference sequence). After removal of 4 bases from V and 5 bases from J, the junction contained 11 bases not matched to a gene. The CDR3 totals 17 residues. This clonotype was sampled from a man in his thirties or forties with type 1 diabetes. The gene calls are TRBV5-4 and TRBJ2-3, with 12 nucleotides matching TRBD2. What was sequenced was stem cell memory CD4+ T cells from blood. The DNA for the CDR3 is TGTGCCAGCAGCCCGGGGTCTAGCGGGAGGGCCAAAGATACGCAGTATTTT. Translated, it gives CASSPGSSGRAKDTQYF.